This section outlines one TCR beta chain sequence together with its context. The antigen is unknown. The data derive from a study of PD-L1 blockade in urothelial cancer. About the study: It was at 3 weeks (second dose) and 6 weeks after treatment start that blood was analyzed. Median T cell yield from blood was approximately 130,000.

Unmatched junction bases numbered 5, after V lost 2 bases and J lost 3 bases. This CDR3 is built from 15 residues. Germline CDR1 and CDR2: SGHAT and FQNNGV. Sequenced by immunoSEQ multiplex PCR; TCRdb stores in-frame clones only, minus some. This sample has roughly 90,000 clones, with roughly 90% found just once. Study-level results: A below-median TCR clonality in blood before treatment predicted better survival.

This sequence was found in a man aged 60-69 years with urothelial cancer. V and J are TRBV11-2 and TRBJ2-7; 9 bases fit TRBD1. The sample in question was PBMCs, obtained around atezolizumab (anti-PD-L1) treatment. CDR3 nucleotide sequence: TGTGCCAGCAGCTTATCGTCGACAGGGGGCTACGAGCAGTACTTC. This translates into CASSLSSTGGYEQYF.